This TCR beta chain was recorded in a study of blood T cell repertoires in COVID-19. Study at large: There were acute and convalescent COVID-19 samples, and they came from the United States, Italy and Spain. PBMCs, B-cell-depleted T cells, or T cells were the source of the cDNA or gDNA that made up the material.

As processed by the authors: Reference gene primer amplification yielded estimated nucleated cell counts. The table came from immunoSEQ multiplex PCR; TCRdb's copy has only in-frame clones and leaves some out. V and J calls and clone size follow that table, whereas D and trimming were derived from the DNA. The sample yields just over 40,000 clones, approximately 83% seen once. CDR1 is MDHEN, CDR2 SYDVKM, per germline. V lost 4 bases to trimming and J lost 7 bases, with 8 bases between them. CDR3 length: 12 amino acids. This sequence originates from an older woman with acute or convalescent COVID-19. The chain uses TRBV28 and TRBJ1-5; D not resolved. The sample taken for sequencing was peripheral blood. CDR3 region: CASSSSLQPQHF. In DNA form, the CDR3 reads TGTGCCAGCAGTTCCTCCCTCCAGCCCCAGCATTTT.